This T cell receptor (beta chain) comes out of a study of early T cells in non-severe SARS-CoV-2 infection. TCRdb called the 5' RACE reads again in MiXCR, with one record for every CDR3 protein. The sample consists of tens of thousands of distinct CDR3 sequences, around 12% of them appearing once. Concerning this clonotype itself: A much larger clone differs from this one at a single base, so this may be a read error.

With 5 bases removed from V and 0 bases from J, the gap between germline ends came to 27 bases. There are 20 residues in the CDR3. The germline gives CDR1 SGHAT, CDR2 FQNNGV. Sequenced sample: whole blood. J is TRBJ2-3 and V is TRBV11-2; D gene ambiguous. This sequence was found in an adult who was a healthcare worker with PCR-confirmed SARS-CoV-2 infection or an uninfected control (not recorded which). The CDR3 sequence: CASSRIPSSRGSSSTDTQYF. DNA of the CDR3: TGTGCCAGCAGCCGCATACCCTCTTCCAGAGGAAGTTCTAGCACAGATACGCAGTATTTT.